The sequence of this T cell receptor beta chain was determined in a study of blood T cell repertoires in COVID-19. Study background: Acute and convalescent COVID-19 specimens originated in the United States, Italy and Spain. The cDNA or gDNA used as material had been derived from T cells, B-cell-depleted T cells, or PBMCs.

The CDR3 runs to 13 residues. J gave up 6 bases and V 3 bases, and 5 bases lay outside the gene matches. Germline CDR1 KGHSH, CDR2 LQKENI. Assay: immunoSEQ multiplex PCR; the TCRdb copy retains only in-frame clones and omits some. The sample records some 180,000 clones, approximately 80% being singletons. The clonotype comes from a human donor in a cohort sampled during active COVID-19. Sequencing input: peripheral blood. This chain links TRBV18 with TRBJ2-7, with 7 positions matching TRBD2. The CDR3 here is CASSPGTNAEQYF. The CDR3 region has the DNA TGTGCCAGCTCACCCGGGACTAACGCCGAGCAGTACTTC.